Below, 23 T cell receptor beta chains from the same sample are listed, as sequenced in a study of cytomegalovirus exposure and HLA in healthy donors. Only in-frame clones appear in the TCRdb table, and some are missing; sequencing was by immunoSEQ multiplex PCR. The table records approximately 100,000 clones, around 93% of them present only once. The sequencing sample was made of PBMCs. The receptors here all came from a woman in her 30s in good health and CMV-seropositive.

The genes are TRBV28 and TRBJ2-3; 8 nucleotides agree with TRBD1. This CDR3 region has 18 residues. CDR1 MDHEN and CDR2 SYDVKM come from the germline V gene. The V gene end was trimmed by 3 bases and the J gene end by 4 bases; junction bases not matched to a gene: 15. DNA for the CDR3: TGTGCCAGCAGTTTCCCGCCCGTTTGGACAGGGACGGCAGATACGCAGTATTTT. Protein product: CASSFPPVWTGTADTQYF. Using reference TRBV28 and TRBJ2-3 for the parts outside the CDR3, the full variable domain is DVKVTQSSRYLVKRTGEKVFLECVQDMDHENMFWYRQDPGLGLRLIYFSYDVKMKEKGDIPEGYSVSREKKERFSLILESASTNQTSMYLCASSFPPVWTGTADTQYFGPGTRLTVL.

J is TRBJ2-2 and V is TRBV19; 7 bases match TRBD1. CDR1 is LNHDA and CDR2 is SQIVND in the germline V gene (reference sequence). J was trimmed by 2 bases and V by 3 bases; bases with no gene match: 6. This CDR3 spans 16 amino acids. In nucleotides, the CDR3 is TGTGCCAGTAGTATCGGTAGGGGGCATAACACCGGGGAGCTGTTTTTT. It specifies CASSIGRGHNTGELFF.

The chain uses TRBV30 and TRBJ2-7, with TRBD2 matching 7 bases. The CDR3 loop spans 14 amino acids. Germline V lookup: CDR1 GTSNPN, CDR2 SVGIG (reference sequence). Trimming cost V 1 base and J 7 bases; bases outside gene matches: 10. CDR3 in amino acids: CAWSGGTTSREQYF. The CDR3 DNA sequence: TGTGCCTGGAGTGGCGGGACTACCTCTCGTGAGCAGTACTTC.

J is TRBJ2-7 and V is TRBV30; unclear D gene. The germline CDR1 and CDR2 sequences are GTSNPN and SVGIG (reference sequence). This CDR3 is 16 amino acids long. V lost 0 bases, J lost 2 bases, and 17 bases lay in between. The CDR3 sequence is CAWSVPSPMEPYEQYF. Here the CDR3 DNA reads TGTGCCTGGAGTGTACCCTCCCCCATGGAGCCCTACGAGCAGTACTTC.

V usage is TRBV4-1 and J usage is TRBJ2-7; 12 bases match TRBD1. The ends lost 4 bases at V and 5 bases at J; junction bases unmatched: 3. The CDR3 covers 14 residues. Germline loops: CDR1 MGHRA, CDR2 YSYEKL. The CDR3 coding sequence is TGCGCCAGCAGCCTAGGGACAGGGGGCGACGAGCAGTACTTC. Its translation: CASSLGTGGDEQYF.

V gene TRBV4-2 combines with J gene TRBJ2-1, with 12 bases identical to TRBD2. With 1 base clipped from V and 2 bases from J, the junction kept 9 bases outside the gene matches. The CDR3 runs 19 residues. Germline V gene lookup returns CDR1 LGHNA and CDR2 YNFKEQ. CDR3 coding DNA: TGTGCCAGCAGCCAAGTTGGGACTAGCGGGTCCCGCACCTACAATGAGCAGTTCTTC. Translating gives CASSQVGTSGSRTYNEQFF.

The rearrangement joins TRBV28 to TRBJ2-7, with TRBD1 matching 8 bases. Germline lookup yields CDR1 MDHEN and CDR2 SYDVKM. The CDR3 length is 15 residues. Trimming cost V 10 bases and J 2 bases; bases outside gene matches: 13. The CDR3 is CANGQGHPHPYEQYF. The DNA for the CDR3 is TGTGCCAACGGACAGGGCCATCCCCATCCCTACGAGCAGTACTTC.

The chain carries TRBV5-6 and TRBJ2-3; 8 bases are a match to TRBD1. After removal of 4 bases from V and 4 bases from J, the junction contained 8 bases not matched to a gene. This CDR3 has 15 residues. Germline loops: CDR1 SGHDT, CDR2 YYEEEE. The CDR3 here is CASSTWTGFADTQYF. The CDR3 nucleotides read TGTGCCAGCAGCACCTGGACAGGGTTTGCAGATACGCAGTATTTT. Supplemented by reference TRBV5-6 and TRBJ2-3, the full variable domain reads DAGVTQSPTHLIKTRGQQVTLRCSPKSGHDTVSWYQQALGQGPQFIFQYYEEEERQRGNFPDRFSGHQFPNYSSELNVNALLLGDSALYLCASSTWTGFADTQYFGPGTRLTVL.

V gene TRBV21-1 combines with J gene TRBJ2-5; TRBD2 is the table's D call, not checked against the DNA. TRBV21-1 is a pseudogene locus. The CDR3 length is 14 residues. In DNA form, the CDR3 reads TGTGCCAGCAGCAACGTTGGAGGGGAGGGGACCCAGTACTTC. Its protein is CASSNVGGEGTQYF.

The genes are TRBV9 and TRBJ1-2; tentatively, D is TRBD1 (6 bases). CDR1 is SGDLS, CDR2 YYNGEE, per germline. Trimming removed 4 bases from V and 4 bases from J, with 17 bases in between. The CDR3 consists of 15 residues. This CDR3 is CASSSRNAGVYGYTF. DNA of the CDR3: TGTGCCAGCAGCTCTAGAAATGCAGGGGTCTATGGCTACACCTTC.

The chain joins TRBV7-2 to TRBJ1-4; 10 bases fit TRBD1. V lost 3 bases and J lost 5; bases outside the gene matches: 0. CDR1 is SGHTA, CDR2 FQGNSA, per germline. The CDR3 consists of 14 residues. The DNA for the CDR3 is TGTGCCAGCAGCTTGGACAGGGGGAATGAAAAACTGTTTTTT. Protein product: CASSLDRGNEKLFF.

The chain combines TRBV5-4 with TRBJ1-3; possible D gene TRBD1, 6 bases. This CDR3 region has 14 residues. Germline values: CDR1 SGHNT, CDR2 YYREEE (reference sequence). V was trimmed by 4 bases and J by 4 bases, leaving 12 bases between them. The CDR3 sequence: CASSRAGEGNTIYF. The CDR3 DNA follows: TGTGCCAGCAGCCGCGCAGGGGAGGGAAACACCATATATTTT.

The chain joins TRBV7-6 to TRBJ1-4; no reliable D call. Per germline, CDR1 SGHVS and CDR2 FNYEAQ. The ends were cut back, 5 bases at V and 10 bases at J, with 20 bases in the middle. The CDR3 covers 15 residues. This CDR3 is CASSKEGGGLGKLFF. The CDR3, as DNA: TGTGCCAGCAGCAAAGAGGGAGGTGGGTTGGGAAAACTGTTTTTT.

The rearrangement joins TRBV27 to TRBJ2-3; unclear D gene. The CDR3 is 15 residues long. Germline values: CDR1 MNHEY, CDR2 SMNVEV (reference sequence). Trimming shortened V by 2 bases and J by 2 bases, and 11 bases separated the two germline ends. CDR3 loop: CASSLRAEYTDTQYF. The CDR3 bases are TGTGCCAGCAGTTTACGAGCTGAGTACACAGATACGCAGTATTTT.

This chain connects TRBV5-1 to TRBJ2-5, with D possibly TRBD2 on 6 matching bases. The ends were cut back, 0 bases at V and 1 base at J, with 10 bases in the middle. Germline V gene lookup returns CDR1 SGHRS and CDR2 YFSETQ. The CDR3 loop spans 15 amino acids. For the CDR3, the DNA is TGCGCCAGCAGCTTGGGTACTAGCATCCAAGAGACCCAGTACTTC. The encoded protein is CASSLGTSIQETQYF.

This sequence joins TRBV5-5 and TRBJ2-2, with 9 bases identical to TRBD2. CDR1 is SGHKS and CDR2 is YYEKEE in the germline V gene (reference sequence). The CDR3 is 15 residues long. V was pared by 2 bases and J by 5 bases, with 4 bases of the junction left unmatched. The CDR3 DNA follows: TGTGCCAGCAGCTTAGGGCTAGCGGGAACCGGGGAGCTGTTTTTT. Translating gives CASSLGLAGTGELFF.

The chain couples TRBV19 to TRBJ1-2; the match to TRBD1 covers 9 bases. After removal of 6 bases from V and 7 bases from J, the junction contained 9 bases not matched to a gene. Germline-derived CDR1 and CDR2 are LNHDA and SQIVND (reference sequence). The CDR3 runs 14 residues. The CDR3 sequence: CASSRSRDRVGYTF. The CDR3 DNA reads TGTGCCAGTAGCCGATCCCGGGACAGGGTTGGCTACACCTTC.

The chain carries TRBV6-1 and TRBJ2-4, with D perhaps matching TRBD2 (5 bases). Deletions cut 8 bases from V and 16 bases from J, with 21 bases between. The CDR3 runs to 12 residues. Looked up from germline, CDR1 is MNHNS and CDR2 is SASEGT. The CDR3 DNA is TGTGCCAGCTCCCGAGACGGGGTCTCGTATTACTTC. It encodes CASSRDGVSYYF.

This clone turned up a few times. DNA for the CDR3: TGTGCCAGCAGCCCCCGGGACTCAACACCCCAGTACTTC. It translates to CASSPRDSTPQYF. The chain uses TRBV7-9 and TRBJ2-7, with D perhaps matching TRBD2 (6 bases). The V gene's germline CDR1 is SEHNR and CDR2 FQNEAQ (reference sequence). This CDR3 region has 13 residues. The ends were cut back, 5 bases at V and 10 bases at J, with 18 bases in the middle.

DNA for the CDR3: TGCGCCAGCAGCTTGGACAGGACCCCCGTCGGCTACACCTTC. This encodes CASSLDRTPVGYTF. This rearrangement joins TRBV5-1 to TRBJ1-2; weak D call: TRBD1 (5 bases). The CDR3 contains 14 residues. Trimming cost V 0 bases and J 8 bases, with 14 bases left between them. The germline CDR1 and CDR2 sequences are SGHRS and YFSETQ. The full variable domain, with the rest looked up from reference TRBV5-1 and TRBJ1-2, is KAGVTQTPRYLIKTRGQQVTLSCSPISGHRSVSWYQQTPGQGLQFLFEYFSETQRNKGNFPGRFSGRQFSNSRSEMNVSTLELGDSALYLCASSLDRTPVGYTFGSGTRLTVV.

J is TRBJ2-1 and V is TRBV5-4, with TRBD1 matching over 12 bases. CDR3 size: 16 residues. V gave up 6 bases and J gave up 8 bases; unmatched junction bases: 12. CDR1 SGHNT and CDR2 YYREEE come from the germline V gene (reference sequence). DNA of the CDR3: TGTGCCAGCATTGAGGGGCGGGACAGGGGGCAAGATGAGCAGTTCTTC. Protein product: CASIEGRDRGQDEQFF.

This chain uses TRBV7-8 with TRBJ2-1; perhaps TRBD2 as D (5 bases). The V and J ends lost 5 bases and 4 bases respectively, with 18 bases between them. The CDR3 consists of 16 residues. In germline, CDR1 is SGHVS, CDR2 FQNEAQ. Written as DNA, the CDR3 is TGTGCCAGCAGCCCCCCTGAAGCGGAGGTATACAATGAGCAGTTCTTC. It codes for CASSPPEAEVYNEQFF.

This sequence joins TRBV15 and TRBJ1-5; D possibly corresponds to TRBD1 (6 bases). Germline CDR1 reads LNHNV; CDR2 reads YYDKDF (reference sequence). The V and J ends lost 2 bases and 0 bases respectively, with 17 bases between them. The CDR3 runs to 18 residues. Here the CDR3 reads CATSRRQQGKYSNQPQHF. CDR3 DNA: TGTGCCACCAGCAGAAGGCAACAGGGAAAGTATAGCAATCAGCCCCAGCATTTT.